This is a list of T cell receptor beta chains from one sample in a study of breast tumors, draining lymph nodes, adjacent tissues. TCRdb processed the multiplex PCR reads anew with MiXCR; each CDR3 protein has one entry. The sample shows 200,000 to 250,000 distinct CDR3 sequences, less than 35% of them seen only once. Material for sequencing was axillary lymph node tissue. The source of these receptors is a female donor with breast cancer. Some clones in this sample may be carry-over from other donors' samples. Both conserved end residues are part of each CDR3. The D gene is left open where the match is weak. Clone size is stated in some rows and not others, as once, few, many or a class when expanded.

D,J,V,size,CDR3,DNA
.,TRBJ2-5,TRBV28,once,CASSKDRLSRTLF,TGTGCCAGCAGTAAAGACAGGCTATCGAGGACGTTATTC
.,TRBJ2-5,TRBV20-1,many,CSARDRRQARYQETQYF,TGCAGTGCTAGAGATAGAAGACAGGCACGCTACCAAGAGACCCAGTACTTC
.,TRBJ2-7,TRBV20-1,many,CSALSPHHLSSYEQYF,TGCAGTGCCCTAAGCCCGCATCACCTATCTTCCTACGAGCAGTACTTC
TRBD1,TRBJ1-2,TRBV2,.,CASRGTGVDGYTF,TGTGCCAGCAGGGGTACAGGGGTTGATGGCTACACCTTC
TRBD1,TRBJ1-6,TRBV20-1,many,CSAKQGSSYNSPLHF,TGCAGTGCTAAACAGGGGAGCTCCTATAATTCACCCCTCCACTTT
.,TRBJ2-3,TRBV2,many,CASTKTFSTDTQYF,TGTGCCAGCACTAAGACTTTTAGCACAGATACGCAGTATTTT
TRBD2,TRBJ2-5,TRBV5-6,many,CASSLGLSGDQETQYF,TGTGCCAGCAGCTTGGGCCTGAGCGGGGATCAAGAGACCCAGTACTTC
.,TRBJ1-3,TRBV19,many,CASRPASGNTIYF,TGTGCCAGTAGGCCAGCTTCTGGAAACACCATATATTTT
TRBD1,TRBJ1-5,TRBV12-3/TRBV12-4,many,CASSRDRVDQPQHF,TGTGCCAGCAGCAGGGACAGGGTGGATCAGCCCCAGCATTTT
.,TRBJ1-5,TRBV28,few,CASTLGPGDDQPQHF,TGTGCCAGCACCTTGGGGCCAGGGGATGATCAGCCCCAGCATTTT
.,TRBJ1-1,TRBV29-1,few,CSVDGGTEAFF,TGCAGCGTTGACGGGGGCACTGAAGCTTTCTTT
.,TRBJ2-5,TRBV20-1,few,CSALRAWASAVQETQYF,TGCAGTGCCTTACGGGCGTGGGCTAGCGCGGTCCAAGAGACCCAGTACTTC
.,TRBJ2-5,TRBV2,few,CASAMGGAGETQYF,TGTGCCAGCGCCATGGGGGGGGCCGGAGAGACCCAGTACTTC
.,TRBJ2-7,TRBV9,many,CASSVAGTGEQYF,TGTGCCAGCAGCGTAGCAGGGACGGGCGAGCAGTACTTC
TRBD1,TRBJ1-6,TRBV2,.,CASSENTGDENSPLHF,TGTGCCAGCAGTGAAAATACAGGGGACGAGAATTCACCCCTCCACTTT
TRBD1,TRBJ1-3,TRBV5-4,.,CASWFSAGQPSGNTIYF,TGTGCCAGCTGGTTTTCAGCGGGACAGCCCTCTGGAAACACCATATATTTT
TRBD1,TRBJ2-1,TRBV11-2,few,CASSLDPFGTGINNEQFF,TGTGCCAGCAGCTTAGATCCCTTCGGGACAGGGATCAACAATGAGCAGTTCTTC
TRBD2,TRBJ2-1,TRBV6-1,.,CASSGTSGRYYNEQFF,TGTGCCAGCAGTGGGACTAGCGGGAGGTACTACAATGAGCAGTTCTTC
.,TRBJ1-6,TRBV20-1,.,CSARDQRAPLNSPLHF,TGCAGTGCTAGAGATCAAAGGGCGCCATTGAATTCACCCCTCCACTTT
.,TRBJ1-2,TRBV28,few,CASKLPQVFYGYTF,TGTGCCAGCAAGCTCCCACAGGTCTTCTATGGCTACACCTTC
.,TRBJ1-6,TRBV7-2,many,CASSLPTAYNSPLHF,TGTGCCAGCAGCTTACCCACAGCCTATAATTCACCCCTCCACTTT
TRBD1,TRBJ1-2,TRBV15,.,CATSRAGQGQVRYGYTF,TGTGCCACCAGCAGAGCCGGACAGGGACAGGTTCGCTATGGCTACACCTTC
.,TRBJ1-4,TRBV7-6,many,CASSLAAEAANEKLFF,TGTGCCAGCAGCTTAGCCGCGGAGGCGGCTAATGAAAAACTGTTTTTT
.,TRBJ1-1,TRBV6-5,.,CASSPPNTEAFF,TGTGCCAGCAGCCCCCCGAACACTGAAGCTTTCTTT
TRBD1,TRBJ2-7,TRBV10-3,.,CATGQGAPNEQYF,TGTGCCACTGGACAGGGGGCTCCCAACGAGCAGTACTTC
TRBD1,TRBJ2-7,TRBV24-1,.,CATSDRDRVF,TGTGCCACCAGTGACCGAGACAGGGTCTTC
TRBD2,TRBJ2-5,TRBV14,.,CASSRPSGSETQSF,TGTGCCAGCAGCCGCCCTAGCGGGTCGGAGACCCAGTCCTTC
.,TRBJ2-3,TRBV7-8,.,CASSRQPSADTQYF,TGTGCCAGCAGCCGCCAGCCTAGCGCAGATACGCAGTATTTT
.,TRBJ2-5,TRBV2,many,CASSVSRETQYF,TGTGCCAGCAGTGTCAGTCGAGAGACCCAGTACTTC
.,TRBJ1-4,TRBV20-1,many,CSALDRTLNEKLFF,TGCAGTGCCCTCGATCGAACCCTTAATGAAAAACTGTTTTTT
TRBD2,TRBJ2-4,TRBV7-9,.,CASSLDGTSGRRGAKNIQYF,TGTGCCAGCAGCTTAGACGGGACTAGCGGGAGGAGGGGAGCCAAAAACATTCAGTACTTC
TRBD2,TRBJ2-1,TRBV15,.,CATSRGLAGINEQFF,TGTGCCACCAGCAGGGGACTAGCGGGGATCAATGAGCAGTTCTTC
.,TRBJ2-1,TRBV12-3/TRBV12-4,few,CASSLRDTDEQFF,TGTGCCAGCAGTTTGCGGGACACGGATGAGCAGTTCTTC
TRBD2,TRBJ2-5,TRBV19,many,CASSILAGLGETQYF,TGTGCCAGTAGTATTTTAGCGGGATTAGGGGAGACCCAGTACTTC
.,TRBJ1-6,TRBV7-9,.,CASSLTGLGSRAHSPLHF,TGTGCCAGCAGCTTAACAGGGTTGGGCAGCAGGGCCCATTCACCCCTCCACTTT
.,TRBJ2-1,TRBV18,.,CASSRTVGGEQFF,TGTGCCAGCTCACGAACTGTCGGGGGCGAGCAGTTCTTC
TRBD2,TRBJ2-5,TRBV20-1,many,CSARDLMWGGKAGEETQYF,TGCAGTGCTAGAGATCTAATGTGGGGAGGCAAAGCGGGGGAGGAGACCCAGTACTTC
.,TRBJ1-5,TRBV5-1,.,CASSGDQPQHF,TGCGCCAGTTCCGGGGATCAGCCCCAGCATTTT
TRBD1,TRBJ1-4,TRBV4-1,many,CASSHRQGGNEKLFF,TGCGCCAGCAGCCACCGACAGGGCGGTAATGAAAAACTGTTTTTT
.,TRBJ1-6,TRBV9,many,CASSVEPGGSRNSPLHF,TGTGCCAGCAGCGTAGAGCCTGGAGGTAGTCGGAATTCACCCCTCCACTTT
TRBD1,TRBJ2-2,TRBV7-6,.,CASSLQGPTNTGELFF,TGTGCCAGCTCACTACAGGGGCCTACGAACACCGGGGAGCTGTTTTTT
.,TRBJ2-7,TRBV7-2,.,CASSPAGFSGYEQYF,TGTGCCAGCAGCCCTGCAGGGTTCTCTGGGTACGAGCAGTACTTC
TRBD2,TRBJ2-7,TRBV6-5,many,CASSFWPPGLAGVYEQYF,TGTGCCAGCAGTTTCTGGCCACCGGGACTAGCGGGAGTCTACGAGCAGTACTTC
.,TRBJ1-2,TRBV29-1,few,CSGKQGEDYGYTF,TGCAGCGGTAAACAGGGCGAGGACTATGGCTACACCTTC
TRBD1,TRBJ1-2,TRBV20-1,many,CSARGTGANYGYTF,TGCAGTGCTAGAGGAACAGGGGCTAACTATGGCTACACCTTC
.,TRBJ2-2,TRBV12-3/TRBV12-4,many,CASRGLLTGELFF,TGTGCCAGCAGGGGACTCCTCACCGGGGAGCTGTTTTTT
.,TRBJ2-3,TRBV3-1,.,CASSQDLALISDTQYF,TGTGCCAGCAGCCAAGATCTAGCCCTAATATCAGATACGCAGTATTTT
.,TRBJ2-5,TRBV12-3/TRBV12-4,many,CASSLDYQETQYF,TGTGCCAGCAGTTTAGATTACCAAGAGACCCAGTACTTC
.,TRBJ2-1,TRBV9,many,CASSVGSLGHNEQFF,TGTGCCAGCAGCGTAGGTAGCCTAGGACACAATGAGCAGTTCTTC
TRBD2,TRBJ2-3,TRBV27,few,CASSPTSGRGDTQYF,TGTGCCAGCAGTCCCACTAGCGGGAGGGGAGATACGCAGTATTTT
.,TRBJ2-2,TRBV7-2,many,CASSLVRGHTGELFF,TGTGCCAGCAGCTTAGTCCGGGGGCACACCGGGGAGCTGTTTTTT
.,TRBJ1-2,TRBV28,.,CASSSRPYGYTF,TGTGCCAGCAGCTCCCGTCCCTATGGCTACACCTTC